The clone carrying this T cell receptor beta chain was found once. Antigen specificity is unknown. Germline V gene data show CDR1 as SGDLS and CDR2 as YYNGEE. This CDR3 has 16 amino acids. The V end was cut by 1 base, the J end by 0 bases, with 12 bases between. This specimen comes from a study of OX40 agonist ivuxolimab in advanced cancers. Study background: Patients were dosed intravenously with ivuxolimab at 0.01 to 10 mg/kg every 2 weeks.

Study conclusions and caveats: The CD4+ and CD8+ T cells in the blood had expanded clonally by week 6 at 0.1 to 3.0 mg/kg.

The data were produced by immunoSEQ multiplex PCR, yet TCRdb's version contains in-frame clones alone and is incomplete. The data show tens of thousands of clones, approximately 89% seen once. Patients were ruled out by autoimmune disease history or systemic immunosuppression. The sequence was collected from an adult with an advanced solid tumor such as melanoma, head and neck, liver or kidney cancer. The material was CD4+ or CD8+ T cells sorted from blood, obtained in a trial of the OX40 agonist ivuxolimab. J is TRBJ2-3 and V is TRBV9; D gene unclear. Here the CDR3 reads CASSVKPDPSTDTQYF. For the CDR3, the DNA is TGTGCCAGCAGCGTAAAACCAGATCCGAGCACAGATACGCAGTATTTT.